These 22 T cell receptor beta chains came from one sample sequenced in a study of response to subunit inactivated influenza vaccine. Via MiXCR, TCRdb re-called the RT-PCR reads, giving one row per CDR3 protein. The top ten hold more than 9% of the sample, which has 550,000 to 800,000 distinct CDR3 sequences, roughly 14% seen once. The sequencing used PBMCs from blood, collected 11 to 12 days after vaccination. Every receptor here comes from a man in his forties or fifties who received an inactivated influenza vaccine.

The J gene is TRBJ2-3, the V gene TRBV10-3, with D perhaps matching TRBD2 (5 bases). Per germline, CDR1 ENHRY and CDR2 SYGVKD. V lost 4 bases, J lost 6 bases, and 11 bases lay in between. The CDR3 is 13 amino acids. As DNA, the CDR3 is TGTGCCATCAGTGGAGGGCCTCGGGATACGCAGTATTTT. The encoded protein is CAISGGPRDTQYF.

This clonotype was counted a few times. This chain connects TRBV5-1 to TRBJ1-2; the match to TRBD1 covers 8 bases. CDR1 and CDR2 (germline): SGHRS, YFSETQ. The CDR3 is made up of 14 amino acids. V lost 3 bases and J lost 3; bases outside the gene matches: 4. DNA of the CDR3: TGCGCCAGCAGCTCGACAGGGGCGTACTATGGCTACACCTTC. It codes for CASSSTGAYYGYTF.

Notes on this clonotype: This may come from a read error, since a much larger clone is one base off. The chain joins TRBV20-1 to TRBJ2-3, with 13 bases identical to TRBD2. CDR1 and CDR2 (germline): DFQATT, SNEGSKA (reference sequence). The CDR3 totals 15 residues. CDR3 residues: CSARRTSGSTDKQYF. The CDR3 coding sequence is TGCAGTGCTAGACGGACTAGCGGGAGCACAGATAAGCAGTATTTT.

This clonotype was recorded a few times. The rearrangement uses TRBV13 and TRBJ1-6; no definite D call. V lost 6 bases and J lost 6, with 12 bases in between. The CDR3 length is 14 residues. Germline loops: CDR1 PRHDT, CDR2 FYEKMQ (reference sequence). CDR3 sequence: CASSGRRVNSPLHF. The CDR3 bases are TGTGCCAGCAGTGGCAGGCGTGTTAATTCACCCCTCCACTTT.

The chain has TRBV5-1 and TRBJ2-3; 12 bases fit TRBD2. With 3 bases clipped from V and 2 bases from J, the junction kept 1 base outside the gene matches. The V gene's germline CDR1 is SGHRS and CDR2 YFSETQ. The CDR3 consists of 15 residues. The CDR3 loop is CASSSSGRVTDTQYF. The DNA for the CDR3 is TGCGCCAGCAGCTCTAGCGGGAGGGTCACAGATACGCAGTATTTT.

The chain recombines TRBV4-3 with TRBJ2-1; TRBD2 matches at 12 bases. The CDR3 has 15 amino acids. CDR1 is LGHNA and CDR2 is YSLEER in the germline V gene. With V trimmed by 7 bases and J by 5 bases, 6 bases remained unmatched. The CDR3 nucleotides read TGCGCCAGCACCTCAGGACTAGCGGGGAACAATGAGCAGTTCTTC. Translated: CASTSGLAGNNEQFF.

This clonotype was picked up many times. This chain uses TRBV12-3 or TRBV12-4 with TRBJ2-3; no clear D gene. Between the trimmed V and J ends, which lost 6 bases and 6 bases, there was a span of 7 bases. CDR3 length equals 11 residues. The DNA for the CDR3 is TGTGCCAGCAGAATCACGGATACGCAGTATTTT. This codes for CASRITDTQYF.

This clonotype was seen only a few times. The J gene is TRBJ2-1, the V gene TRBV12-3 or TRBV12-4; TRBD2 matches 11 bases. The CDR3 extends over 18 amino acids. V lost 2 bases, J lost 8 bases, and 14 bases stayed unmatched. The CDR3 nucleotides read TGTGCCAGCAGTTTACGGCGGGGTACTAGCGGGAGAGTGGATGAGCAGTTCTTC. Residues: CASSLRRGTSGRVDEQFF.

This clonotype was found many times. V gene TRBV29-1 combines with J gene TRBJ2-7; 10 bases agree with TRBD1. With 5 bases clipped from V and 7 bases from J, the junction kept 14 bases outside the gene matches. The CDR3 consists of 15 residues. In germline, CDR1 is SQVTM, CDR2 ANQGSEA. CDR3 nucleotides: TGCAGCGTTTGTGAGGGGACAGGGGTTCTTGTTGAGCAGTACTTC. This sequence encodes CSVCEGTGVLVEQYF.

This rearrangement joins TRBV20-1 to TRBJ2-3, with 8 bases that match TRBD1. CDR3 length: 14 residues. Germline CDR1 DFQATT, CDR2 SNEGSKA (reference sequence). Trimming cost V 2 bases and J 6 bases; bases outside gene matches: 7. CDR3 sequence (DNA): TGCAGTGCTAGACGCAGGGGGCTTGGGGATACGCAGTATTTT. This translates into CSARRRGLGDTQYF.

This clonotype was observed a handful of times. This chain links TRBV5-6 with TRBJ2-1; D tentatively reads TRBD1 or TRBD2 (5 bases each). V lost 2 bases to trimming and J lost 8 bases, with 14 bases between them. CDR1 and CDR2 (germline): SGHDT, YYEEEE. The CDR3 consists of 14 residues. In nucleotides, the CDR3 is TGTGCCAGCAGCTTTAATGGGGACGGGGATGAGCAGTTCTTC. As protein: CASSFNGDGDEQFF.

This clonotype was detected only a few times. The genes are TRBV2 and TRBJ2-5; 7 nucleotides line up with TRBD1. The J segment lost 0 bases and the V segment lost 6 bases, leaving 10 bases of the junction unmatched. This CDR3 spans 16 amino acids. Germline CDR1 is SNHLY and CDR2 is FYNNEI. CDR3 sequence (DNA): TGTGCCAGCAGGCCGACAGGGATCCCGTACCAAGAGACCCAGTACTTC. Protein sequence: CASRPTGIPYQETQYF.

This clonotype was detected many times. V is TRBV20-1 and J is TRBJ2-5; TRBD2 aligns across 11 bases. The germline gives CDR1 DFQATT, CDR2 SNEGSKA (reference sequence). The CDR3 has 17 amino acids. V was pared by 6 bases and J by 7 bases, with 19 bases of the junction left unmatched. The CDR3, as DNA: TGCAGTGCCTTCTGGATACTAGCGGGAGTTTATGACGGGACCCAGTACTTC. It specifies CSAFWILAGVYDGTQYF.

Ten or more counts support this clonotype. This chain links TRBV29-1 with TRBJ2-1; TRBD2 agrees at 7 bases. CDR3 length equals 14 residues. V lost 6 bases, J lost 5 bases, and 10 bases stayed unmatched. Germline V CDR1 and CDR2: SQVTM, ANQGSEA. CDR3 in amino acids: CSVARGDLNNEQFF. The CDR3 DNA sequence: TGCAGCGTCGCCCGGGGGGACTTGAACAATGAGCAGTTCTTC.

In DNA form, the CDR3 reads TGTGCCAGCAGCCAACCCCCGGCAGGCCAAGAGACCCAGTACTTC. Its protein is CASSQPPAGQETQYF. The genes are TRBV3-1 and TRBJ2-5; D gene ambiguous. V was trimmed by 2 bases and J by 1 base, leaving 11 bases between them. The CDR3 spans 15 residues. Looked up from germline, CDR1 is LGHDT and CDR2 is YNNKEL (reference sequence).

This rearrangement joins TRBV12-3 or TRBV12-4 to TRBJ1-5, with 7 nucleotides matching TRBD1. The CDR3 runs to 14 residues. The V and J ends lost 6 bases and 8 bases, in that order; junction bases with no gene match: 10. CDR3 sequence (DNA): TGTGCCAGCAGCCAGGGACAGTCAGGGGAGCCCCAGCATTTT. Its translation: CASSQGQSGEPQHF.

There are a few counts of this clonotype. J is TRBJ1-2 and V is TRBV5-5, with 7 positions matching TRBD1. Trimming cost V 0 bases and J 7 bases; bases outside gene matches: 9. Germline V gene data show CDR1 as SGHKS and CDR2 as YYEKEE (reference sequence). There are 15 residues in the CDR3. The CDR3 reads CASSLDATGFFGYTF. As DNA, the CDR3 is TGTGCCAGCAGCTTGGACGCGACAGGGTTTTTTGGCTACACCTTC.

CDR3 nucleotides: TGCAGTGCCTCGACTAGCGGGGGGGCTGTAGATACGCAGTATTTT. The encoded protein is CSASTSGGAVDTQYF. This chain connects TRBV20-1 to TRBJ2-3; 14 positions match TRBD2. Losses at the gene ends were 6 bases for V and 5 bases for J; bases not matched to a gene: 7. The germline V gene has CDR1 DFQATT and CDR2 SNEGSKA (reference sequence). This CDR3 contains 15 residues.

Here the CDR3 reads CSADTGWVDTEAFF. The CDR3 DNA reads TGCAGTGCCGATACAGGGTGGGTGGACACTGAAGCTTTCTTT. This chain uses TRBV20-1 with TRBJ1-1; a weak D match, TRBD1 (6 bases). Trimming left V 6 bases short and J 3 bases short, with 17 bases between. CDR1 and CDR2 (germline): DFQATT, SNEGSKA (reference sequence). This CDR3 has 14 amino acids.

This clonotype was picked up many times. The chain couples TRBV12-3 or TRBV12-4 to TRBJ2-7; TRBD2 aligns across 9 bases. This CDR3 comprises 14 residues. V shed 5 bases and J 9 bases; nucleotides not matched to a gene: 11. The DNA of the CDR3 is TGTGCCAGCAGTCCATCTAGCGGGAAAATCGGGCAGTACTTC. It translates to CASSPSSGKIGQYF.

In nucleotides, the CDR3 is TGTGCCAGCAGTAGGGGCTCTAAGGGCGGTGAGCAGTTCTTC. Its protein product is CASSRGSKGGEQFF. The V call is TRBV27, the J call TRBJ2-1; D is perhaps TRBD1 (5 bases). The length of the CDR3 is 14 residues. V lost 5 bases to trimming and J lost 9 bases, with 17 bases between them. Germline-derived CDR1 and CDR2 are MNHEY and SMNVEV (reference sequence).

The chain carries TRBV10-3 and TRBJ2-5; weak D call: TRBD1 (6 bases). V lost 8 bases to trimming and J lost 5 bases, with 18 bases between them. The CDR3 contains 14 residues. Germline V lookup: CDR1 ENHRY, CDR2 SYGVKD. The CDR3 DNA is TGTGCCATCGGAGGACAGACGGTCCCGGAGACCCAGTACTTC. It codes for CAIGGQTVPETQYF.